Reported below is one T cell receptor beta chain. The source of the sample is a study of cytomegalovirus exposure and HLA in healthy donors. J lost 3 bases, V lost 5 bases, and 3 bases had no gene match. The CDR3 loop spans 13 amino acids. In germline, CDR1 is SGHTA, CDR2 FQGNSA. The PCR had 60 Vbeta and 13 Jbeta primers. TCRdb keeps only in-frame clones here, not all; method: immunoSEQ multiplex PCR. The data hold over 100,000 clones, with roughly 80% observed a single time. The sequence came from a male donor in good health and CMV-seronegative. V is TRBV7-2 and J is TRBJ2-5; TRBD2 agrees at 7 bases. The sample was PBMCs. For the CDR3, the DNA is TGTGCCAGCAGCCGGGGGGTTGAAGAGACCCAGTACTTC. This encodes CASSRGVEETQYF.